Listed below are T cell receptor beta chains from one sample, sequenced in a study of molecular identifiers for immune sequencing clone quantification. TCRdb reanalysed the PCR reads using MiXCR and keeps one entry per CDR3 protein. The table shows about 500,000 distinct CDR3 sequences, with 20% to 25% occurring only once. The sequenced material came from naive CD8+ T cells from blood, with Jurkat cell RNA spiked in. Receptor source: a human donor in good health. Some libraries in this study had Jurkat cell RNA spiked in. The CDR3 runs from the conserved cysteine through the conserved F or W. D genes are given only for firm matches. Clone size, where shown, is once, few, many, or a class for clones that have expanded.

>TRBJ2-3|TRBV4-1|few|TRBD2
CASSQPGGVPDTQYF
TGCGCCAGCAGCCAACCCGGGGGGGTCCCAGATACGCAGTATTTT
>TRBJ1-2|TRBV7-8|.|.
CASRLDPSGYGYTF
TGTGCCAGCAGACTGGACCCCAGTGGCTATGGCTACACCTTC
>TRBJ2-3|TRBV6-2/TRBV6-3|few|TRBD2
CASSYSREDFTDTQYF
TGTGCCAGCAGTTACAGCCGGGAGGATTTCACAGATACGCAGTATTTT
>TRBJ2-7|TRBV5-1|many|.
CASTVDASYEQYF
TGCGCCAGCACGGTCGATGCCTCCTACGAGCAGTACTTC
>TRBJ2-3|TRBV3-2|.|.
CASSPPVKGTDTQYF
TGTGCCAGCAGCCCCCCGGTGAAAGGCACAGATACGCAGTATTTT
>TRBJ1-2|TRBV4-1|.|.
CASSPLGAEANYGYTF
TGCGCCAGCAGTCCTCTTGGGGCGGAAGCTAACTATGGCTACACCTTC
>TRBJ2-5|TRBV28|many|.
CASSLSNGLGETQYF
TGTGCCAGCAGTTTATCAAACGGACTGGGAGAGACCCAGTACTTC
>TRBJ2-2|TRBV19|few|TRBD2
CASSIGTSGTGELFF
TGTGCCAGTAGTATAGGGACTAGCGGGACCGGGGAGCTGTTTTTT
>TRBJ1-5|TRBV9|few|TRBD1
CASSLTGGNNQPQHF
TGTGCCAGCAGCTTGACAGGGGGCAACAATCAGCCCCAGCATTTT
>TRBJ2-4|TRBV12-3/TRBV12-4|few|TRBD2
CASLAGGWNIQYF
TGTGCCAGCTTGGCGGGGGGTTGGAACATTCAGTACTTC
>TRBJ2-3|TRBV6-9|many|TRBD2
CASTYLPRGSQGRTQYF
TGTGCCAGCACCTACCTCCCGCGGGGGAGTCAAGGTCGGACGCAGTATTTT
>TRBJ2-7|TRBV19|.|.
CASSMGGAHEQYF
TGTGCCAGTAGTATGGGGGGAGCCCACGAGCAGTACTTC
>TRBJ2-7|TRBV9|few|TRBD2
CASSVGSGLVYEQYF
TGTGCCAGCAGCGTAGGCTCGGGACTAGTGTACGAGCAGTACTTC
>TRBJ2-3|TRBV14|.|TRBD2
CASSHLFREASTDTQYF
TGTGCCAGCAGCCATCTCTTTCGGGAGGCGAGCACAGATACGCAGTATTTT
>TRBJ1-6|TRBV4-3|few|TRBD1
CASSQHRDRGPELRNSPLHF
TGCGCCAGCAGCCAACACCGGGACAGGGGGCCCGAATTACGAAATTCACCCCTCCACTTT
>TRBJ2-7|TRBV11-2|few|.
CASRVGGWYEQYF
TGTGCCAGCCGTGTCGGGGGTTGGTACGAGCAGTACTTC
>TRBJ1-4|TRBV12-3/TRBV12-4|few|.
CASSYQGVGEKLFF
TGTGCCAGCAGTTATCAGGGAGTGGGTGAAAAACTGTTTTTT
>TRBJ1-2|TRBV24-1|few|.
CATIQLSRTSNYGYTF
TGTGCCACCATACAGCTTAGCCGAACGAGTAACTATGGCTACACCTTC
>TRBJ1-4|TRBV20-1|many|.
CSASSGLATNEKLFF
TGCAGTGCTAGTAGCGGGCTTGCAACTAATGAAAAACTGTTTTTT
>TRBJ1-1|TRBV5-6|many|.
CASSEVHTEAFF
TGTGCCAGCAGCGAGGTACACACTGAAGCTTTCTTT
>TRBJ2-7|TRBV6-5|.|TRBD1
CASSYGQGLSEQYF
TGTGCCAGCAGTTATGGACAGGGTTTGTCCGAGCAGTACTTC
>TRBJ1-2|TRBV7-3|.|TRBD1
CASSVMHRGRIGNGYTF
TGTGCCAGCAGCGTCATGCACAGGGGCCGAATCGGGAATGGCTACACCTTC
>TRBJ2-3|TRBV7-9|many|TRBD2
CASGLAGASFRTDTQYF
TGTGCCAGCGGGCTAGCGGGAGCCTCATTCCGCACAGATACGCAGTATTTT
>TRBJ2-7|TRBV20-1|many|.
CSARGHFDYYEQYF
TGCAGTGCGAGAGGCCATTTCGACTACTACGAGCAGTACTTC
>TRBJ2-3|TRBV2|many|.
CASNPVNTDTQYF
TGTGCCAGCAACCCTGTTAACACAGATACGCAGTATTTT
>TRBJ2-7|TRBV6-2/TRBV6-3|few|.
CASSQPGGQLNEQYF
TGTGCCAGCAGTCAGCCCGGGGGGCAACTAAACGAGCAGTACTTC
>TRBJ2-7|TRBV6-2/TRBV6-3|many|.
CASSYVGRADEQYF
TGTGCCAGCAGTTACGTTGGCAGGGCGGACGAGCAGTACTTC
>TRBJ2-1|TRBV3-1|.|TRBD2
CASSQDGPSGSWGEQFF
TGTGCCAGCAGCCAAGACGGCCCTAGCGGGAGTTGGGGTGAGCAGTTCTTC
>TRBJ2-6|TRBV7-9|few|TRBD1
CASSLVRTGAYSGANVLTF
TGTGCCAGCAGCTTAGTTCGTACAGGGGCTTACTCTGGGGCCAACGTCCTGACTTTC
>TRBJ1-2|TRBV6-2/TRBV6-3|few|TRBD1
CASSSRDSRTYGYTF
TGTGCCAGCAGTTCCCGGGACAGCAGGACGTATGGCTACACCTTC
>TRBJ2-7|TRBV11-2|few|.
CASSPNLGQGAYEQYF
TGTGCCAGCAGCCCAAATCTAGGGCAGGGAGCCTACGAGCAGTACTTC
>TRBJ2-2|TRBV4-1|.|TRBD2
CASSPGTSGGTGELFF
TGCGCCAGCAGCCCCGGGACTAGCGGGGGAACCGGGGAGCTGTTTTTT
>TRBJ2-5|TRBV13|few|.
CASSPGGLQETQYF
TGTGCCAGCAGCCCCGGGGGGCTGCAAGAGACCCAGTACTTC
>TRBJ1-6|TRBV4-3|.|TRBD1
CASSRRGMAPLHF
TGCGCCAGCAGCCGCAGGGGGATGGCACCCCTCCACTTT
>TRBJ2-5|TRBV4-3|many|TRBD2
CASSQGPGDYPQETQYF
TGCGCCAGCAGCCAAGGACCCGGGGACTACCCACAAGAGACCCAGTACTTC
>TRBJ2-7|TRBV27|.|TRBD1
CASSLFGGQGYEQYF
TGTGCCAGCAGTTTGTTCGGCGGACAGGGCTACGAGCAGTACTTC
>TRBJ1-5|TRBV6-2/TRBV6-3|many|.
CASSYSGPSRQPQHF
TGTGCCAGCAGTTACTCGGGCCCCTCGCGGCAGCCCCAGCATTTT
>TRBJ2-1|TRBV4-1|.|.
CASSQLEGDEQFF
TGCGCCAGCAGCCAGCTAGAGGGGGATGAGCAGTTCTTC
>TRBJ2-1|TRBV5-4|.|.
CASSLDGTEQFF
TGTGCCAGCAGTTTAGACGGGACAGAGCAGTTCTTC
>TRBJ2-3|TRBV29-1|many|TRBD1
CSHGAGGSDTQYF
TGCAGCCATGGGGCAGGGGGCTCAGATACGCAGTATTTT
>TRBJ2-5|TRBV3-1|many|.
CASSPEALYQETQYF
TGTGCCAGCAGCCCCGAGGCACTATACCAAGAGACCCAGTACTTC
>TRBJ1-1|TRBV27|many|.
CASSLSYRYTEAFF
TGTGCCAGCAGTTTATCGTACCGATACACTGAAGCTTTCTTT
>TRBJ2-2|TRBV7-9|many|.
CATKHQGNTGELFF
TGTGCCACCAAACACCAGGGAAACACCGGGGAGCTGTTTTTT
>TRBJ1-1|TRBV13|.|.
CASLRGGGGTEAFF
TGTGCCAGCCTAAGGGGGGGCGGTGGCACTGAAGCTTTCTTT
>TRBJ2-1|TRBV5-6|.|TRBD1
CASGSLGQGLNEQLF
TGTGCCAGCGGCTCCCTAGGACAGGGCCTCAATGAGCAGCTCTTC
>TRBJ1-1|TRBV6-2/TRBV6-3|.|.
CASRDGLNTGAFF
TGTGCCAGCAGGGACGGCTTGAACACTGGAGCTTTCTTT
>TRBJ2-5|TRBV27|many|TRBD1
CASSPTGQQETQYF
TGTGCCAGCAGTCCTACGGGACAGCAAGAGACCCAGTACTTC
>TRBJ2-5|TRBV7-6|many|.
CASSLSGTVYQETQYF
TGTGCCAGCAGCTTATCCGGGACTGTGTACCAAGAGACCCAGTACTTC
>TRBJ1-2|TRBV12-3/TRBV12-4|many|TRBD1
CASSPGQGVYGYTF
TGTGCCAGCAGTCCGGGACAGGGAGTTTATGGCTACACCTTC
>TRBJ2-7|TRBV19|.|TRBD1
CATTGTGIYEQYF
TGTGCCACGACCGGGACAGGGATCTACGAGCAGTACTTC
>TRBJ1-1|TRBV6-1|few|.
CASSEAGAGFGAEAFF
TGTGCCAGCAGTGAAGCGGGGGCAGGGTTCGGGGCTGAAGCTTTCTTT
>TRBJ1-5|TRBV12-3/TRBV12-4|once|.
CASSFPGGDRPQHF
TGTGCCAGCAGTTTCCCGGGGGGGGATCGGCCCCAGCATTTT
>TRBJ2-5|TRBV4-2|.|.
CASSQVDPWETQYF
TGTGCCAGCAGCCAAGTTGACCCCTGGGAGACCCAGTACTTC
>TRBJ1-6|TRBV30|few|TRBD1
CAWSTTGTDSPLHF
TGTGCCTGGAGTACGACAGGGACCGATTCACCCCTCCACTTT
>TRBJ1-1|TRBV5-6|many|.
CASSWETSRTEAFF
TGTGCCAGCAGCTGGGAGACGAGTAGGACAGAAGCTTTCTTT